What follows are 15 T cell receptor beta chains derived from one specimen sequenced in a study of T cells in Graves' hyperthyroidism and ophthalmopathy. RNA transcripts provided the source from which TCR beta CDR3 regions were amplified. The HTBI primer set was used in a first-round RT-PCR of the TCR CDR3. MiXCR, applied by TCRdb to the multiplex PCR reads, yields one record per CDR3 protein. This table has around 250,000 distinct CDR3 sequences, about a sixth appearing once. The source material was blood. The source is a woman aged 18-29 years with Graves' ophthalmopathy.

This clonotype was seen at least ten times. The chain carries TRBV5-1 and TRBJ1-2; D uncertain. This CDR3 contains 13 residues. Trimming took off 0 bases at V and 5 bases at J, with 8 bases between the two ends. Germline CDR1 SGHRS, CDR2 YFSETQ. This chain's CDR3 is CASSLGQPYGYTF. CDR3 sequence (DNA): TGCGCCAGCAGCTTGGGGCAACCGTATGGCTACACCTTC.

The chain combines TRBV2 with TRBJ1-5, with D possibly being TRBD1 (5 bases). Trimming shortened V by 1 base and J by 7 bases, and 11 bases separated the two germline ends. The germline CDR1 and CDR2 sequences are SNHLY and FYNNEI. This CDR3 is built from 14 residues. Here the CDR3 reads CASSEVVRGQPQHF. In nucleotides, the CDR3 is TGTGCCAGCAGTGAAGTGGTGAGGGGACAGCCCCAGCATTTT.

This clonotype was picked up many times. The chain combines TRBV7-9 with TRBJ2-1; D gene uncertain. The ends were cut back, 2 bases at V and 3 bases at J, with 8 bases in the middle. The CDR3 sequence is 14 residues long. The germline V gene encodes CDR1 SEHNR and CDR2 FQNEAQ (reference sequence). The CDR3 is CASSLYTDYNEQFF. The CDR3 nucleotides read TGTGCCAGCAGCTTATATACAGACTACAATGAGCAGTTCTTC. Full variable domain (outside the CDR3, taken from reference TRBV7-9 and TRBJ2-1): DTGVSQNPRHKITKRGQNVTFRCDPISEHNRLYWYRQTLGQGPEFLTYFQNEAQLEKSRLLSDRFSAERPKGSFSTLEIQRTEQGDSAMYLCASSLYTDYNEQFFGPGTRLTVL.

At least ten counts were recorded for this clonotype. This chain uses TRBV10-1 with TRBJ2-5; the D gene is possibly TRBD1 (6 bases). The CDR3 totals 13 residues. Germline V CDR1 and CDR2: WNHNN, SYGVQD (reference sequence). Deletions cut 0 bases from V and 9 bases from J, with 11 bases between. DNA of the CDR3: TGCGCCAGCAGTGAGTCGCCAGGGGTTGCCCAGTACTTC. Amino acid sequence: CASSESPGVAQYF.

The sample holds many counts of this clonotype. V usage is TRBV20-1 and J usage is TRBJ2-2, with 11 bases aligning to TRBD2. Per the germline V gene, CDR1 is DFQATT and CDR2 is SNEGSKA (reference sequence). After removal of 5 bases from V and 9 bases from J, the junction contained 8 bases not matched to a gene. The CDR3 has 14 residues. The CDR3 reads CSADSSGGRRELFF. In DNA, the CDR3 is TGCAGTGCTGATTCTAGCGGGGGGCGAAGGGAGCTGTTTTTT.

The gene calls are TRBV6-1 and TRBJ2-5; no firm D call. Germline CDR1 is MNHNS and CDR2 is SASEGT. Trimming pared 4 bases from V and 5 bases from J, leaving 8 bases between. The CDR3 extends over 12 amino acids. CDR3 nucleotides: TGTGCCAGCAGTGCGGCTCGGGAGACCCAGTACTTC. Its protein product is CASSAARETQYF.

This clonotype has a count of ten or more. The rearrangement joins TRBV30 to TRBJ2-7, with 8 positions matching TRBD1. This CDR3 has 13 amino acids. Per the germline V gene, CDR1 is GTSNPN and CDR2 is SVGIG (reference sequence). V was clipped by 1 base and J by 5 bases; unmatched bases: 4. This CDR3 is CAWSDQTGDEQYF. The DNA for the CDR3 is TGTGCCTGGAGTGACCAGACAGGGGACGAGCAGTACTTC.

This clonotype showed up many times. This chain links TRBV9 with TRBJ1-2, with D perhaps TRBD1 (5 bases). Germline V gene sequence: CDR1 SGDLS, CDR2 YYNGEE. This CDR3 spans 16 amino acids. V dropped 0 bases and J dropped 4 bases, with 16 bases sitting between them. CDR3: CASSVEDTLQTYGYTF. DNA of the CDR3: TGTGCCAGCAGCGTAGAGGACACCTTACAAACCTATGGCTACACCTTC.

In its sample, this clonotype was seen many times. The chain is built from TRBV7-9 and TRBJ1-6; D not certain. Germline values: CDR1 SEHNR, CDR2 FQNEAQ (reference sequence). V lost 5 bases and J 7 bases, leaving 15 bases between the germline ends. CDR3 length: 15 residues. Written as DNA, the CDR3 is TGTGCCAGCAGCCCCACGAGTGTAAGGAATTCACCCCTCCACTTT. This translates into CASSPTSVRNSPLHF.

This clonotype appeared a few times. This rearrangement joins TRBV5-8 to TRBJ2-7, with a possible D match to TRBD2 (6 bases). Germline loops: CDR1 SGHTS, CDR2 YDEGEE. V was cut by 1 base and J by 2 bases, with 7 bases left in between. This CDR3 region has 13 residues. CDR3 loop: CASSLLATYEQYF. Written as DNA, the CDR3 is TGTGCCAGCAGCTTGCTAGCGACCTACGAGCAGTACTTC.

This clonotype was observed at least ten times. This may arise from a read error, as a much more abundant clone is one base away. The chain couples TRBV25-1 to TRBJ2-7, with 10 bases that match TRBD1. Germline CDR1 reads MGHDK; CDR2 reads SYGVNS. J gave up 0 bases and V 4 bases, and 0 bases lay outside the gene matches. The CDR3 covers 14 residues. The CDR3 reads CASSGTGGSYEQYF. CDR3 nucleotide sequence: TGTGCCAGCAGTGGGACAGGGGGCTCCTACGAGCAGTACTTC.

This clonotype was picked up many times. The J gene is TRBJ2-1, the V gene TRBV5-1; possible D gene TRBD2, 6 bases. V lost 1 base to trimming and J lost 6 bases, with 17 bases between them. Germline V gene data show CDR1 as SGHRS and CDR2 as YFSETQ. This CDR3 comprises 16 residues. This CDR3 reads CASSLSPGGRGNEQFF. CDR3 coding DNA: TGCGCCAGCAGCTTGTCACCCGGGGGAAGAGGCAATGAGCAGTTCTTC. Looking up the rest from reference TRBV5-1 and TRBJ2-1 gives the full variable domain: KAGVTQTPRYLIKTRGQQVTLSCSPISGHRSVSWYQQTPGQGLQFLFEYFSETQRNKGNFPGRFSGRQFSNSRSEMNVSTLELGDSALYLCASSLSPGGRGNEQFFGPGTRLTVL.

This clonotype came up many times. The CDR3 is CASSAPTATAYEQYF. In DNA, the CDR3 is TGTGCCAGCAGCGCCCCAACGGCCACCGCCTACGAGCAGTACTTC. The chain joins TRBV11-1 to TRBJ2-7; no definite D call. V lost 5 bases and J 2 bases, leaving 16 bases between the germline ends. Germline CDR1 is SGHAT and CDR2 is FQDESV (reference sequence). The CDR3 totals 15 residues.

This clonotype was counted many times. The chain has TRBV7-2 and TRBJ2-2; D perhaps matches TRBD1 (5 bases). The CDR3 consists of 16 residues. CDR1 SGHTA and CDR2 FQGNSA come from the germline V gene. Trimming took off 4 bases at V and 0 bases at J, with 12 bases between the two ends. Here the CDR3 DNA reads TGTGCCAGCAGCTCGCAGGGCCCCGCGAACACCGGGGAGCTGTTTTTT. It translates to CASSSQGPANTGELFF.

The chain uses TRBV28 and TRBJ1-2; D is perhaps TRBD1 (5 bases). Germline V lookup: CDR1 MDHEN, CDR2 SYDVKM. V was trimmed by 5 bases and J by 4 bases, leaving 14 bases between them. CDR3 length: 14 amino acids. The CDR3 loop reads CASSRRSGGYGYTF. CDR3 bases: TGTGCCAGCAGTCGTCGTAGCGGGGGCTATGGCTACACCTTC.